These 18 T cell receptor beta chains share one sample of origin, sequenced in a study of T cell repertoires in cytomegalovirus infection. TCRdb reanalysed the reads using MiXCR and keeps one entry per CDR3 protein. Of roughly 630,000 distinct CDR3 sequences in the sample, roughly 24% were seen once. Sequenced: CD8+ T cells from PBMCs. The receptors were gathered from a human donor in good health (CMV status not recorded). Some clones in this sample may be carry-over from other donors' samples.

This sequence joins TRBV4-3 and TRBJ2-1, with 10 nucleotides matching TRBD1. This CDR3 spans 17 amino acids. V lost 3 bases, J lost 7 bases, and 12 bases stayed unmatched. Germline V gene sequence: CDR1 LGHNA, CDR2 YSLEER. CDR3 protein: CASSHFPGQGTVNEQFF. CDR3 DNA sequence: TGCGCCAGCAGCCACTTCCCGGGACAGGGGACAGTGAATGAGCAGTTCTTC.

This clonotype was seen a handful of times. The DNA of the CDR3 is TGTGCCAGCAGTTACAACAGGCTGGAGTATGGCTACACCTTC. Its translation: CASSYNRLEYGYTF. This chain uses TRBV6-2 or TRBV6-3 with TRBJ1-2, with D maybe TRBD1 (5 bases). The CDR3 contains 14 residues. CDR1 is MNHEY and CDR2 is SVGEGT in the germline V gene. Trimming removed 2 bases at V and 5 bases at J, with 12 bases between.

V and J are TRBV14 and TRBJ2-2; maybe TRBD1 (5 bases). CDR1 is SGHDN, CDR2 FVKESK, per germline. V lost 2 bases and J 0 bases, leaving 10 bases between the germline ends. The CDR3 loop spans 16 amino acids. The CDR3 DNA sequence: TGTGCCAGCAGCCAAATCAAGGGGACGAACACCGGGGAGCTGTTTTTT. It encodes CASSQIKGTNTGELFF.

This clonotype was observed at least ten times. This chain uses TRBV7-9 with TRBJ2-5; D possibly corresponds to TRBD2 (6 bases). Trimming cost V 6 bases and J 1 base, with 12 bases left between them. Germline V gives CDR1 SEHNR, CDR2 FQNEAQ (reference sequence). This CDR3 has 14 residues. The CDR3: CASSGGWGQETQYF. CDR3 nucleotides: TGTGCCAGCAGTGGGGGGTGGGGCCAAGAGACCCAGTACTTC.

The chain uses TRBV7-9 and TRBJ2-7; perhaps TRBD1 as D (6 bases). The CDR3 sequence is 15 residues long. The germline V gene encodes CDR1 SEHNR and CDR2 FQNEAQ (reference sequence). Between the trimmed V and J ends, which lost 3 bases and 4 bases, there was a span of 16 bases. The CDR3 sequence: CASSFRDKAPYEQYF. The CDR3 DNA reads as TGTGCCAGCAGCTTCCGGGACAAGGCCCCTTACGAGCAGTACTTC.

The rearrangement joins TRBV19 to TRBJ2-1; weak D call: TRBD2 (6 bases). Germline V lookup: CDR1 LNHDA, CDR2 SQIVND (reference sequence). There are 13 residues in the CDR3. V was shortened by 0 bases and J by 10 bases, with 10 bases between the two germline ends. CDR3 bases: TGTGCCAGTAGTATAGATCCGGCGGGGGAGCAGTTCTTC. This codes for CASSIDPAGEQFF.

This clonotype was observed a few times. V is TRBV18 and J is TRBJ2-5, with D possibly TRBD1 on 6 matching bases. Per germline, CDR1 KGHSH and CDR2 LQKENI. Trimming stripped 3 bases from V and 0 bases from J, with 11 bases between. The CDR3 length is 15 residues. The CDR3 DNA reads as TGTGCCAGCTCACCCCAGGGACAAGACCAAGAGACCCAGTACTTC. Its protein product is CASSPQGQDQETQYF.

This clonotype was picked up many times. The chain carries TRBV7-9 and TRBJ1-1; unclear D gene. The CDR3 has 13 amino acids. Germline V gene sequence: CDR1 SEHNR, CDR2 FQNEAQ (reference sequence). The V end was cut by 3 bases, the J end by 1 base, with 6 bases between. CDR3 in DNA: TGTGCCAGCAGCTTGGAGTCGAACACTGAAGCTTTCTTT. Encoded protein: CASSLESNTEAFF.

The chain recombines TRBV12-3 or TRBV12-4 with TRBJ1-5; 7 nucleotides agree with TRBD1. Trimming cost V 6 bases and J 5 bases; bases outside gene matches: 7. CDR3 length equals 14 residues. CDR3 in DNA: TGTGCCAGCAGCCCACCAGGGACAGATCAGCCCCAGCATTTT. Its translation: CASSPPGTDQPQHF.

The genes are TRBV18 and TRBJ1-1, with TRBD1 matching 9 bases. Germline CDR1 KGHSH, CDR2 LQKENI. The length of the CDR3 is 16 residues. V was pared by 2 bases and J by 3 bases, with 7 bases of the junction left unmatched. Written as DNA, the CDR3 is TGTGCCAGCTCACCAGGCGGACAGGGGAGGGACACTGAAGCTTTCTTT. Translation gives CASSPGGQGRDTEAFF.

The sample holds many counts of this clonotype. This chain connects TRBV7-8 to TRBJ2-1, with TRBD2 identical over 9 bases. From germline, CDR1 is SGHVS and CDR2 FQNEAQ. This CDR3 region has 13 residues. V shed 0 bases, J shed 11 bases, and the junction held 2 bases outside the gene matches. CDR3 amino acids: CASSLASGGKQFF. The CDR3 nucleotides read TGTGCCAGCAGCTTAGCTAGCGGGGGAAAGCAGTTCTTC.

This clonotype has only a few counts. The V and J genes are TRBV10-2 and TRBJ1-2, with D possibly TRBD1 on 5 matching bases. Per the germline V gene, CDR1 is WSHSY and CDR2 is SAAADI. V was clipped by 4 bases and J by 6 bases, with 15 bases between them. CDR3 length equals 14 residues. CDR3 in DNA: TGCGCCAGCAGTGGTCCGAGGGACCTCGATGGCTACACCTTC. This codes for CASSGPRDLDGYTF.

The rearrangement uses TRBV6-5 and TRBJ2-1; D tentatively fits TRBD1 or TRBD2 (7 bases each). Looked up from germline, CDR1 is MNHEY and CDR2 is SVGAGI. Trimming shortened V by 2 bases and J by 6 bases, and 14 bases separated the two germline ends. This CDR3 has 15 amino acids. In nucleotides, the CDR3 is TGTGCCAGCAGTTACCAGGGGGGGTCCGTCAATGAGCAGTTCTTC. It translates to CASSYQGGSVNEQFF.

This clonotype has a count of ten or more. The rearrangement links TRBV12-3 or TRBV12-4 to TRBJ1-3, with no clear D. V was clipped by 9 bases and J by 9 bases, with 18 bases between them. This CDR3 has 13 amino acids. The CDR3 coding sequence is TGTGCCAGGATAGATAATCTCCGGGGCACCATATATTTT. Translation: CARIDNLRGTIYF.

CDR3 in DNA: TGTGCCAGCAGTTACGCAGGACAGATTAACACCGGGGAGCTGTTTTTT. Translated: CASSYAGQINTGELFF. The chain employs TRBV6-5 and TRBJ2-2, with TRBD1 as a possible D gene (6 bases). Germline lookup yields CDR1 MNHEY and CDR2 SVGAGI. V lost 2 bases and J lost 2, with 12 bases in between. The CDR3 runs to 16 residues.

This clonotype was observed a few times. The chain's CDR3 is CASSPRGGDGFTDTQYF. CDR3 in DNA: TGTGCCAGCAGCCCCCGGGGGGGGGACGGATTCACAGATACGCAGTATTTT. The chain recombines TRBV7-3 with TRBJ2-3; 8 bases match TRBD2. Trimming took 5 bases from V and 2 from J; bases not matched to a gene: 12. The CDR3 contains 17 residues. The germline CDR1 and CDR2 sequences are SGHTA and FQGTGA.

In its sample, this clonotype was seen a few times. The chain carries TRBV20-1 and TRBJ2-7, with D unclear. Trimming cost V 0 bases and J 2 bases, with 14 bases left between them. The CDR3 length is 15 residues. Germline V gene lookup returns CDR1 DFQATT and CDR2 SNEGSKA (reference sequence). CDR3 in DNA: TGCAGTGCTAGAGATCAAGGCCTTAACCCCTACGAGCAGTACGTC. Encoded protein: CSARDQGLNPYEQYV.

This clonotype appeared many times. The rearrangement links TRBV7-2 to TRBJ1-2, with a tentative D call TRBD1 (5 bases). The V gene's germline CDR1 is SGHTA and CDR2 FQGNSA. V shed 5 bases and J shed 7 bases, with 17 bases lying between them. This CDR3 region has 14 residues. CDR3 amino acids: CASSPRPGQGGYTF. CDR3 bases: TGTGCCAGCAGCCCCCGGCCGGGGCAGGGTGGCTACACCTTC.